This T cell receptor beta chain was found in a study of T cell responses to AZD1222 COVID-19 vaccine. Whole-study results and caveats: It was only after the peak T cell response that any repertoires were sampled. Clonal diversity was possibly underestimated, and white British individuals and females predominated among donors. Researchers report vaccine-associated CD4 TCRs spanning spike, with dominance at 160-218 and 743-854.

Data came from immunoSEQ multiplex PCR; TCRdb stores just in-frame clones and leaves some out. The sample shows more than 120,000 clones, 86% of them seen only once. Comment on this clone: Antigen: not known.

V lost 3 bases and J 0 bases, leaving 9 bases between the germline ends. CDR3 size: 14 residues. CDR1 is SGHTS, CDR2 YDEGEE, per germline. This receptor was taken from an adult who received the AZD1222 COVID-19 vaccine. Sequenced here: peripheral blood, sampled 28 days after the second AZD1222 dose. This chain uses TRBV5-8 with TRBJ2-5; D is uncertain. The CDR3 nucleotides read TGTGCCAGCAGCTCAACAAATTACCAAGAGACCCAGTACTTC. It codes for CASSSTNYQETQYF.